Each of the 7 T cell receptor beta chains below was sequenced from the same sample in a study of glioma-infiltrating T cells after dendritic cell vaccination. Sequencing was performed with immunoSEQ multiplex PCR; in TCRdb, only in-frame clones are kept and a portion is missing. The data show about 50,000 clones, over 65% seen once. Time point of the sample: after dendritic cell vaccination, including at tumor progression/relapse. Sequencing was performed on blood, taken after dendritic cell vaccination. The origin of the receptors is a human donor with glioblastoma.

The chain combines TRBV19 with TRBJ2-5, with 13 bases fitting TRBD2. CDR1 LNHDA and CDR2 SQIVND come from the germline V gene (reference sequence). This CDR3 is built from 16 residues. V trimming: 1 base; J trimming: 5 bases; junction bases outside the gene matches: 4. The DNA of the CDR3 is TGTGCCAGTAGTATAGGACTAGCGGGGGGCCGGGAGACCCAGTACTTC. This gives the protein CASSIGLAGGRETQYF.

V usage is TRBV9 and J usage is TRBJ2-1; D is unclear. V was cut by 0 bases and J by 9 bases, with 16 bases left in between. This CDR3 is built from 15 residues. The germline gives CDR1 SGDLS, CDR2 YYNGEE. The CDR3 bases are TGTGCCAGCAGCGTAGATAGTTCCCTACGCGGTGAGCAGTTCTTC. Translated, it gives CASSVDSSLRGEQFF.

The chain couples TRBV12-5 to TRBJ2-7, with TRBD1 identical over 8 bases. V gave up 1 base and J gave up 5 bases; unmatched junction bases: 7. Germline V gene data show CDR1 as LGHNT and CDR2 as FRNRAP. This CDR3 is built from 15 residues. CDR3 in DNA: TGTGCTAGTGGTTTGGGACAGGGGAATTTTCACGAGCAGTACTTC. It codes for CASGLGQGNFHEQYF.

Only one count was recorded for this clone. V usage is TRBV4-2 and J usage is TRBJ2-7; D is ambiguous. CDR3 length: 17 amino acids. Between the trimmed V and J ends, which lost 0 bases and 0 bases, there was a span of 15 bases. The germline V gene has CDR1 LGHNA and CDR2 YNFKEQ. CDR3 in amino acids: CASSQERVGSRSYEQYF. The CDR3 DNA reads TGTGCCAGCAGCCAAGAACGGGTGGGTAGCCGCTCCTACGAGCAGTACTTC.

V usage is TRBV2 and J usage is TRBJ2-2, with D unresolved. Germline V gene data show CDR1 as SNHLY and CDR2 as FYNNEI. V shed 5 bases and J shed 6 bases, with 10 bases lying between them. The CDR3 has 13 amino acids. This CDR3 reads CASSSRRPGELFF. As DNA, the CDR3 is TGTGCCAGCAGTAGTCGCAGGCCCGGGGAGCTGTTTTTT. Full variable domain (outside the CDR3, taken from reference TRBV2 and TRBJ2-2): EPEVTQTPSHQVTQMGQEVILRCVPISNHLYFYWYRQILGQKVEFLVSFYNNEISEKSEIFDDQFSVERPDGSNFTLKIRSTKLEDSAMYFCASSSRRPGELFFGEGSRLTVL.

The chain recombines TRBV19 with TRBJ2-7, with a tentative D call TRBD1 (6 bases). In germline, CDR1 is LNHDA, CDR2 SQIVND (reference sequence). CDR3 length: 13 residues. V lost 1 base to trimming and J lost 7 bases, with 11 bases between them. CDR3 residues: CASSIVDRTEQYF. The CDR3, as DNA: TGTGCCAGTAGTATAGTCGACAGGACGGAGCAGTACTTC. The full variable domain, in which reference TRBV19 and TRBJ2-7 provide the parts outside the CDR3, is DGGITQSPKYLFRKEGQNVTLSCEQNLNHDAMYWYRQDPGQGLRLIYYSQIVNDFQKGDIAEGYSVSREKKESFPLTVTSAQKNPTAFYLCASSIVDRTEQYFGPGTRLTVT.

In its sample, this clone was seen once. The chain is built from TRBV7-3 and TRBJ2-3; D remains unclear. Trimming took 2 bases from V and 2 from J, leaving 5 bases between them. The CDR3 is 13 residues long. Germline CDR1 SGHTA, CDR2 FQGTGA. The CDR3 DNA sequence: TGTGCCAGCAGCTTATCGGTCACAGATACGCAGTATTTT. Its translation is CASSLSVTDTQYF. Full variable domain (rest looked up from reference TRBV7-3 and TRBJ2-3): GAGVSQTPSNKVTEKGKYVELRCDPISGHTALYWYRQSLGQGPEFLIYFQGTGAADDSGLPNDRFFAVRPEGSVSTLKIQRTERGDSAVYLCASSLSVTDTQYFGPGTRLTVL.